Sequencing of this TCR beta chain was carried out in a study of shared clonotypes between healthy human individuals. Study overall: Each donor contributed plates that comprised three CD4 naive, three CD4 memory, two CD8 naive and one CD8 memory. The study's findings and limits: Represented genetic and exposure-history diversity was restricted by having few donors. Across a handful of donors, naive CD4 shared roughly 5%, naive CD8 more than 3%, memory CD4 roughly 2.1%, memory CD8 under 0.5%.

CDR1 and CDR2 (germline): LGHNA, YNFKEQ. The V segment lost 0 bases and the J segment 5 bases; nucleotides outside the gene matches: 9. The CDR3 totals 16 residues. Donors were healthy HIV-negative adults without recent acute infections or vaccinations. In regard to this clone: Its antigen remains unknown.

Assay: immunoSEQ multiplex PCR; the TCRdb copy retains only in-frame clones and omits some. Among over a million clones, 75% to 85% were seen once, and the ten largest hold roughly 0.62%. This chain connects TRBV4-2 to TRBJ2-5, with 7 bases lining up with TRBD2. The TCR sequence derives from a man between 18 and 29 years old in good health. Some clones in this sample may be carry-over from other donors' samples. Material for sequencing was memory CD4+ T cells from PBMCs. Subset noted: CD45RA-negative fraction. The DNA for the CDR3 is TGTGCCAGCAGCCAAGACAGGCGGGAGTCCCGGGAGACCCAGTACTTC. It translates to CASSQDRRESRETQYF.